This T cell receptor (beta chain) appears in the sequencing data of a study of blood T cell repertoires in COVID-19. The repertoire was sequenced with immunoSEQ multiplex PCR; TCRdb's copy has only in-frame clones and lacks some. The sample contains 85,000 to 95,000 clones, about two thirds of which appear only once. Sequencing was carried out using peripheral blood. The sequence was collected from an elderly woman with acute or convalescent COVID-19.

CDR3 nucleotides: TGCGCCAGCAGCTTGCTCGGGGATACGAACACTGAAGCTTTCTTT. Amino acid sequence: CASSLLGDTNTEAFF. The chain is built from TRBV5-1 and TRBJ1-1; D call uncertain. The CDR3 is 15 amino acids. Germline V gene data show CDR1 as SGHRS and CDR2 as YFSETQ. V was cut by 1 base and J by 1 base, with 11 bases left in between.